Below, 27 T cell receptor beta chains from the same sample are listed, as sequenced in a study of Ad26.COV2.S vaccination and SARS-CoV-2 variants. Method: immunoSEQ multiplex PCR; TCRdb's copy keeps in-frame clones and lacks some. The sample has fewer than 100,000 clones, approximately 82% seen once. Specimen: peripheral blood, collected after recovery from COVID-19. Every receptor here comes from a human donor who had recovered from COVID-19.

The CDR3 loop is CASSFGDRQYNSPLHF. DNA of the CDR3: TGTGCCAGCAGCTTCGGAGACAGACAATATAATTCACCCCTCCACTTT. This chain links TRBV13 with TRBJ1-6; TRBD1 might be the D (5 bases). The CDR3 covers 16 residues. CDR1 is PRHDT, CDR2 FYEKMQ, per germline (reference sequence). V was shortened by 3 bases and J by 4 bases, with 13 bases between the two germline ends.

J is TRBJ2-7 and V is TRBV6-5, with a tentative D call TRBD2 (6 bases). CDR3 length: 13 amino acids. V shed 5 bases and J shed 6 bases, with 14 bases lying between them. Germline CDR1 and CDR2: MNHEY and SVGAGI. The CDR3 DNA sequence: TGTGCCAGCAGTCCCTTGGGAGGAGGCGAGCAGTACTTC. This encodes CASSPLGGGEQYF.

The gene calls are TRBV11-2 and TRBJ1-2; a weak D match, TRBD1 (5 bases). CDR1 and CDR2 from the germline V gene are SGHAT and FQNNGV. The CDR3 length is 16 residues. V was trimmed by 4 bases and J by 1 base, leaving 16 bases between them. The CDR3 reads CASSSFRQKINYGYTF. The CDR3 nucleotides are TGTGCCAGCAGCTCCTTTCGACAGAAGATTAACTATGGCTACACCTTC.

The J gene is TRBJ1-1, the V gene TRBV7-2; D not resolved. The CDR3 runs to 13 residues. Deletions cut 5 bases from V and 4 bases from J, with 11 bases between. Germline CDR1 is SGHTA and CDR2 is FQGNSA. The CDR3 DNA is TGTGCCAGCAGCCAGAACGGGCGCACTGAAGCTTTCTTT. Protein product: CASSQNGRTEAFF.

The rearrangement links TRBV6-2 or TRBV6-3 to TRBJ2-1, with D possibly being TRBD1 or TRBD2 (6 bases each). The germline V and J ends were trimmed by 2 bases and 4 bases, with 24 bases remaining between them. Germline V CDR1 and CDR2: MNHEY, SVGEGT. The CDR3 consists of 19 residues. The DNA of the CDR3 is TGTGCCAGCAGTTACCGCCCCAACTCAGAGAGGGGGGTTTACAATGAGCAGTTCTTC. Translated, it gives CASSYRPNSERGVYNEQFF.

The chain uses TRBV28 and TRBJ2-3, with 7 bases matching TRBD2. The germline V gene has CDR1 MDHEN and CDR2 SYDVKM. The CDR3 consists of 14 residues. V shed 8 bases, J shed 1 base, and the junction held 6 bases outside the gene matches. In DNA, the CDR3 is TGTGCCAGCCGGCTAGCGGAGGGCACAGATACGCAGTATTTT. It codes for CASRLAEGTDTQYF.

This rearrangement joins TRBV5-4 to TRBJ2-2; 9 positions match TRBD2. The CDR3 length is 18 residues. Trimming cost V 0 bases and J 6 bases; bases outside gene matches: 12. Per the germline V gene, CDR1 is SGHNT and CDR2 is YYREEE (reference sequence). The CDR3 DNA is TGTGCCAGCAGCTTGGGAGGACCAGCGGGAGGACCATCCGGGGAGCTGTTTTTT. Its translation: CASSLGGPAGGPSGELFF.

This clone was detected only a few times. The J gene is TRBJ2-1, the V gene TRBV6-1; weak D call: TRBD2 (6 bases). The germline gives CDR1 MNHNS, CDR2 SASEGT. The CDR3 is 16 residues long. Trimming shortened V by 1 base and J by 8 bases, and 18 bases separated the two germline ends. CDR3 DNA: TGTGCCAGCAGTGAAGTGGGAGGTGACGGGATCGATGAGCAGTTCTTC. This codes for CASSEVGGDGIDEQFF.

The V and J genes are TRBV2 and TRBJ2-4; D not certain. Per the germline V gene, CDR1 is SNHLY and CDR2 is FYNNEI. V gave up 1 base and J gave up 7 bases, with 11 bases separating them. CDR3 length equals 14 residues. This chain's CDR3 is CASSEDSPRNIQYF. CDR3 in DNA: TGTGCCAGCAGTGAAGACAGCCCTCGGAACATTCAGTACTTC.

The CDR3 nucleotides read TGTGCCACCAGTGATCCGCGCACTGCGTTGCGGGCCCACAATGAGCAGTTCTTC. Translation gives CATSDPRTALRAHNEQFF. The chain joins TRBV24-1 to TRBJ2-1, with TRBD2 as a possible D gene (5 bases). This CDR3 has 18 amino acids. V was cut by 3 bases and J by 5 bases, with 22 bases left in between. CDR1 is KGHDR, CDR2 SFDVKD, per germline.

This clone showed up just a few times. This chain uses TRBV4-2 with TRBJ2-7, with D perhaps TRBD2 (7 bases). The ends were cut back, 0 bases at V and 1 base at J, with 13 bases in the middle. This CDR3 has 16 amino acids. The germline CDR1 and CDR2 sequences are LGHNA and YNFKEQ. The CDR3 DNA follows: TGTGCCAGCAGCCAAGAGGGGCGGGGGCTTTCCTACGAGCAGTACTTC. Amino acids: CASSQEGRGLSYEQYF.

This chain connects TRBV13 to TRBJ2-7; 8 bases are a match to TRBD2. CDR3 length: 14 amino acids. The junction had 1 base not matched to a gene; V was cut back by 3 bases and J by 0 bases. From germline, CDR1 is PRHDT and CDR2 FYEKMQ (reference sequence). The chain's CDR3 is CASSLRGDSYEQYF. The CDR3 region has the DNA TGTGCCAGCAGCTTGCGGGGGGACTCCTACGAGCAGTACTTC.

The chain uses TRBV5-4 and TRBJ2-1; 10 bases are shared with TRBD2. Per the germline V gene, CDR1 is SGHNT and CDR2 is YYREEE (reference sequence). With V trimmed by 6 bases and J by 4 bases, 7 bases remained unmatched. This CDR3 contains 15 residues. This CDR3 is CASTASGSPYNEQFF. Written as DNA, the CDR3 is TGTGCCAGCACCGCTAGCGGGAGCCCGTACAATGAGCAGTTCTTC.

This chain joins TRBV7-8 and TRBJ2-5, with unresolved D. From germline, CDR1 is SGHVS and CDR2 FQNEAQ. V dropped 5 bases and J dropped 7 bases, with 11 bases sitting between them. This CDR3 has 12 amino acids. The CDR3 sequence is CASSAEGLTQYF. CDR3 nucleotide sequence: TGTGCCAGCAGCGCAGAAGGGTTGACCCAGTACTTC.

The chain couples TRBV6-5 to TRBJ2-7, with TRBD1 as a possible D gene (5 bases). The CDR3 is 15 amino acids. The ends were cut back, 7 bases at V and 0 bases at J, with 16 bases in the middle. Germline lookup yields CDR1 MNHEY and CDR2 SVGAGI. CDR3 in amino acids: CASTPGAAYSYEQYF. DNA for the CDR3: TGTGCCAGCACCCCTGGGGCAGCTTACTCCTACGAGCAGTACTTC.

The chain uses TRBV27 and TRBJ2-6; no definite D call. The CDR3 is 13 amino acids. Trimming took 6 bases from V and 0 from J, leaving 3 bases between them. Germline values: CDR1 MNHEY, CDR2 SMNVEV (reference sequence). The CDR3 DNA reads as TGTGCCAGCAGCGTCTCTGGGGCCAACGTCCTGACTTTC. Translation gives CASSVSGANVLTF. The full variable domain, in which reference TRBV27 and TRBJ2-6 provide the parts outside the CDR3, is EAQVTQNPRYLITVTGKKLTVTCSQNMNHEYMSWYRQDPGLGLRQIYYSMNVEVTDKGDVPEGYKVSRKEKRNFPLILESPSPNQTSLYFCASSVSGANVLTFGAGSRLTVL.

The chain is built from TRBV5-4 and TRBJ1-2; TRBD1 agrees at 8 bases. This CDR3 spans 16 amino acids. Germline trimming cut 5 bases from V and 0 bases from J; bases unmatched to any gene: 9. In germline, CDR1 is SGHNT, CDR2 YYREEE (reference sequence). The CDR3, as DNA: TGTGCCAGCAGTTCCGACAGGGGTCCATCTAACTATGGCTACACCTTC. Translating gives CASSSDRGPSNYGYTF.

The genes are TRBV28 and TRBJ1-2; 7 bases are shared with TRBD1. V lost 5 bases and J lost 7; bases outside the gene matches: 10. CDR1 and CDR2 from the germline V gene are MDHEN and SYDVKM. The CDR3 contains 14 residues. CDR3 protein: CASSRPDRETGYTF. The CDR3 nucleotides are TGTGCCAGCAGTCGCCCCGACAGGGAGACTGGCTACACCTTC.

This rearrangement joins TRBV11-3 to TRBJ1-4, with D perhaps TRBD1 (6 bases). Germline lookup yields CDR1 SGHNT and CDR2 YENEEA. The CDR3 contains 12 residues. V lost 2 bases, J lost 12 bases, and 10 bases lay in between. The CDR3 bases are TGTGCCAGCAGCTTAACACAGGGTGAACTGTTTTTT. Translation: CASSLTQGELFF.

This chain joins TRBV9 and TRBJ1-5; D remains unclear. With 0 bases removed from V and 3 bases from J, the gap between germline ends came to 19 bases. The CDR3 covers 18 residues. Germline lookup yields CDR1 SGDLS and CDR2 YYNGEE. The CDR3 DNA reads TGTGCCAGCAGCGTAGCGGCGCAGGCCCTACAAAACAATCAGCCCCAGCATTTT. This translates into CASSVAAQALQNNQPQHF.

The chain is built from TRBV9 and TRBJ1-1; D perhaps matches TRBD1 (5 bases). The V and J ends lost 4 bases and 6 bases respectively, with 16 bases between them. Germline values: CDR1 SGDLS, CDR2 YYNGEE. This CDR3 contains 14 residues. CDR3: CASSPQRRGPEAFF. The CDR3 region has the DNA TGTGCCAGCAGCCCCCAGAGGAGGGGCCCTGAAGCTTTCTTT.

This clone was seen more than once but under ten times. Other DNA sequences within the sample encode an identical CDR3. The chain links TRBV29-1 to TRBJ1-2; D unresolved. Germline CDR1 SQVTM, CDR2 ANQGSEA. Trimming cost V 3 bases and J 1 base, with 0 bases left between them. The CDR3 spans 10 residues. The CDR3 region has the DNA TGCAGCGTTGATAACTATGGCTACACCTTC. As protein: CSVDNYGYTF.

The chain has TRBV5-1 and TRBJ2-7; 8 bases agree with TRBD1. The germline gives CDR1 SGHRS, CDR2 YFSETQ. V lost 0 bases to trimming and J lost 1 base; unmatched junction nucleotides: 3. CDR3 length: 15 amino acids. The CDR3 DNA reads as TGCGCCAGCAGCTTGGAAGGGACAGGATCCTACGAGCAGTACTTC. Translated, it gives CASSLEGTGSYEQYF.

The chain is built from TRBV28 and TRBJ2-3; possibly TRBD1 for D (6 bases). Germline V lookup: CDR1 MDHEN, CDR2 SYDVKM. V dropped 2 bases and J dropped 2 bases, with 11 bases sitting between them. The CDR3 loop spans 15 amino acids. CDR3 protein: CASSLEGGATDTQYF. Here the CDR3 DNA reads TGTGCCAGCAGTTTAGAAGGGGGAGCCACAGATACGCAGTATTTT.

As to this clone: The junction and the germline gene differ at one end; a read error may be behind it. This chain joins TRBV5-1 and TRBJ2-1, with D perhaps TRBD2 (5 bases). The CDR3 runs 14 residues. CDR1 and CDR2 from the germline V gene are SGHRS and YFSETQ. The CDR3 DNA reads TGCGCCAGCAGCCGATCTAGCTCCAACAATGAGCAGTTCTTC. It encodes CASSRSSSNNEQFF.

The chain couples TRBV24-1 to TRBJ1-2; TRBD1 matches at 7 bases. V lost 4 bases to trimming and J lost 0 bases; unmatched junction nucleotides: 13. CDR3 size: 18 residues. The germline gives CDR1 KGHDR, CDR2 SFDVKD. CDR3 protein: CATSDSGTAGQTNYGYTF. The DNA for the CDR3 is TGTGCCACCAGTGACTCCGGGACCGCGGGACAGACTAACTATGGCTACACCTTC.

This clone was seen only once. The chain is built from TRBV5-4 and TRBJ2-5; D tentatively reads TRBD1 or TRBD2 (6 bases each). Per the germline V gene, CDR1 is SGHNT and CDR2 is YYREEE (reference sequence). V was trimmed by 2 bases and J by 2 bases, leaving 19 bases between them. The CDR3 sequence is 17 residues long. In DNA, the CDR3 is TGTGCCAGCAGCTTTGGGGGGCCGGCTTCACGACAAGAGACCCAGTACTTC. Its translation is CASSFGGPASRQETQYF.